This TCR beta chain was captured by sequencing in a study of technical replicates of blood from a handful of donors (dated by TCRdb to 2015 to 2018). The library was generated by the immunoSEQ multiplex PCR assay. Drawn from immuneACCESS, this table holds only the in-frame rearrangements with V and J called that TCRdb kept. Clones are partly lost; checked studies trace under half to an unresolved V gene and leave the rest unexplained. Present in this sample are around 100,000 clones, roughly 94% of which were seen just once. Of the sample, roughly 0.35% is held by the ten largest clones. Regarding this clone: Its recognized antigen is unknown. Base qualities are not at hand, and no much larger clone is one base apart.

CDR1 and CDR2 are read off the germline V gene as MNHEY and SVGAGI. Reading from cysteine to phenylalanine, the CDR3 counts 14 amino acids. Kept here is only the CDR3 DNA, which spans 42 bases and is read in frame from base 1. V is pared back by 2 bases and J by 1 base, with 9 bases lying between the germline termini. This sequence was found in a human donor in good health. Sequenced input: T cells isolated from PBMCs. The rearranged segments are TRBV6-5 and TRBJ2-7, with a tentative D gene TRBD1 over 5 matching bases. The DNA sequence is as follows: TGTGCCAGCAGTTACCACGACAGATCCTACGAGCAGTACTTC. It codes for CASSYHDRSYEQYF.